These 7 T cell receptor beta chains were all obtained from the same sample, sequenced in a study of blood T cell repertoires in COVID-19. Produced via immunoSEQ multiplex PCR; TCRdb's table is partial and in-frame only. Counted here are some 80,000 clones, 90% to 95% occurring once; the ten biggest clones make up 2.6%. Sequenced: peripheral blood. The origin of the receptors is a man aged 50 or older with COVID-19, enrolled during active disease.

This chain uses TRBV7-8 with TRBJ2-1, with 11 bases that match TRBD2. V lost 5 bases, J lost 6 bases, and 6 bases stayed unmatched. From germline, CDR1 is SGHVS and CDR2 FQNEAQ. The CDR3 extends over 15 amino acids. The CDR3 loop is CASSVTSGSFNEQFF. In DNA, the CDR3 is TGTGCCAGCAGCGTCACTAGCGGGAGTTTCAATGAGCAGTTCTTC.

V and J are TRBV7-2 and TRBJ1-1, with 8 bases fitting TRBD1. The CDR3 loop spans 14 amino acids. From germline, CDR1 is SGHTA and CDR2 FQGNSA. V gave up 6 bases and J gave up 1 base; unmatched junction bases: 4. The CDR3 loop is CASRSGQGNTEAFF. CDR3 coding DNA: TGTGCCAGCAGATCAGGACAGGGGAACACTGAAGCTTTCTTT.

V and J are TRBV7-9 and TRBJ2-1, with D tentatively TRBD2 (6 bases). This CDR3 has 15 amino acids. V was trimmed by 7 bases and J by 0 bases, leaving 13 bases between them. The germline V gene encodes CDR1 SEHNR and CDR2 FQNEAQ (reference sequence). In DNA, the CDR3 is TGTGCCAGCATCGGAGGGACTCGCTCCTACAATGAGCAGTTCTTC. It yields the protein CASIGGTRSYNEQFF. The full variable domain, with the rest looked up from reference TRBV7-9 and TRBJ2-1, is DTGVSQNPRHKITKRGQNVTFRCDPISEHNRLYWYRQTLGQGPEFLTYFQNEAQLEKSRLLSDRFSAERPKGSFSTLEIQRTEQGDSAMYLCASIGGTRSYNEQFFGPGTRLTVL.

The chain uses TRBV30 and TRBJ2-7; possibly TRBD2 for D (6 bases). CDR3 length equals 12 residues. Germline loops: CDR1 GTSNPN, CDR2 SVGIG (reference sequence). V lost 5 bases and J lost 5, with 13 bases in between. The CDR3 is CAWGPRGDEQYF. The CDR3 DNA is TGTGCCTGGGGCCCCCGCGGGGACGAGCAGTACTTC.

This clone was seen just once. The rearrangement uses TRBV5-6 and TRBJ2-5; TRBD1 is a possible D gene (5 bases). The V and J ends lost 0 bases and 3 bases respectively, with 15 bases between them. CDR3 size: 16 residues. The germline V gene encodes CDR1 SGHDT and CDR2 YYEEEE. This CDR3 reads CASSLVGRAQEETQYF. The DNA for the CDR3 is TGTGCCAGCAGCTTGGTGGGCAGGGCTCAGGAAGAGACCCAGTACTTC.

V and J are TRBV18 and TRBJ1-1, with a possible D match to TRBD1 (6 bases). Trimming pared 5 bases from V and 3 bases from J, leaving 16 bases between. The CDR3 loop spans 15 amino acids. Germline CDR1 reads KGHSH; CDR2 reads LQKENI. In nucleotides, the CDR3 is TGTGCCAGCTCAAGCACACCGGACAGCTACACTGAAGCTTTCTTT. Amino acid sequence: CASSSTPDSYTEAFF. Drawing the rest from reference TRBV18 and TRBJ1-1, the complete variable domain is NAGVMQNPRHLVRRRGQEARLRCSPMKGHSHVYWYRQLPEEGLKFMVYLQKENIIDESGMPKERFSAEFPKEGPSILRIQQVVRGDSAAYFCASSSTPDSYTEAFFGQGTRLTVV.

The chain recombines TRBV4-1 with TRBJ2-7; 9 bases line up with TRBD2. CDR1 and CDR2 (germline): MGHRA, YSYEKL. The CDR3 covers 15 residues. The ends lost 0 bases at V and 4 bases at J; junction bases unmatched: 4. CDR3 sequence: CASSQDLLAGYEQYV. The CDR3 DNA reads TGCGCCAGCAGCCAAGATCTGCTAGCGGGGTACGAGCAGTACGTC.